This TCR beta chain emerged from a study of blood T cell repertoires in COVID-19. The data were produced by immunoSEQ multiplex PCR, yet TCRdb's version contains in-frame clones alone and is incomplete. Of 180,000 or so clones listed, more than 70% are singletons. Trimming removed 6 bases from V and 5 bases from J, with 13 bases in between. Germline V gene sequence: CDR1 KGHSH, CDR2 LQKENI. This CDR3 region has 13 residues. This TCR was sampled from a woman in her twenties or thirties with acute or convalescent COVID-19. The specimen was peripheral blood. The V and J genes are TRBV18 and TRBJ1-1, with TRBD1 as a possible D gene (5 bases). CDR3 nucleotides: TGTGCCAGCTCGGGTACCGGGGGGACTGAAGCTTTCTTT. Translation: CASSGTGGTEAFF.